These 28 T cell receptor beta chains were all obtained from the same sample, sequenced in a study of CXCR3-negative and CXCR3-positive naive CD8 T cells. Study-level points and caveats: Hydrophobicity of TRB CDR3s was greater in CXCR3-positive naive cells than in CXCR3-negative naive cells.

TRB cDNA was prepared as libraries by UMI-labeled 5' RACE. TCRdb reprocessed the 5' RACE reads, keeping one entry per CDR3 protein, no DNA. Seen in this sample are roughly 110,000 distinct CDR3 sequences; the ten most common clones hold roughly 0.38%. The antigens of these receptors remain unknown. Sequences were obtained from naive CXCR3+ CD8+ T cells from blood. Stated subset: CD45RO-CCR7+CD27+CD95- naive CD8+ T cells expressing CXCR3 (TNR3+). Receptors originate from a human donor in good health. Some clones in this sample may be carry-over from other donors' samples.

This chain links TRBV29-1 with TRBJ2-7; as DNA is missing, the TRBD1 call by TCRdb cannot be tested. The CDR3 totals 13 residues. Germline V gives CDR1 SQVTM, CDR2 ANQGSEA. CDR3 residues: CSAGWDSGNEQYF.

The J gene is TRBJ2-7, the V gene TRBV6-1; TCRdb indicates TRBD1, and absent DNA this call remains unverified. Germline CDR1 MNHNS, CDR2 SASEGT. The CDR3 sequence is 12 residues long. This CDR3 reads CASSETGLEQYF.

J is TRBJ2-1 and V is TRBV11-2; the D call of TRBD1 rests on TCRdb alone, since no DNA is present to check it. There are 11 residues in the CDR3. Germline loops: CDR1 SGHAT, CDR2 FQNNGV. The CDR3 sequence: CASSLGTGQFF.

CDR3: CASSFEFTEAFF. This chain links TRBV5-6 with TRBJ1-1. This CDR3 spans 12 amino acids. Germline values: CDR1 SGHDT, CDR2 YYEEEE.

The rearrangement uses TRBV7-9 and TRBJ2-3; TCRdb selects TRBD1, and the lack of DNA leaves this call unchecked. The CDR3 is 16 amino acids. The germline V gene encodes CDR1 SEHNR and CDR2 FQNEAQ (reference sequence). CDR3 in amino acids: CASSAPGGTTTDTQYF.

The rearrangement links TRBV29-1 to TRBJ2-2; TCRdb selects TRBD2, and the lack of DNA leaves this call unchecked. CDR3 size: 13 residues. Germline CDR1 SQVTM, CDR2 ANQGSEA. CDR3: CSAGGPNTGELFF.

V usage is TRBV29-1 and J usage is TRBJ2-1; TCRdb's D gene call, TRBD1, goes unchecked for lack of DNA. CDR3 length: 14 amino acids. Germline-derived CDR1 and CDR2 are SQVTM and ANQGSEA. The CDR3: CSFSGTGSPNEQFF.

The chain links TRBV15 to TRBJ1-1; TCRdb reports TRBD1, a call that lacks DNA to check it against. The CDR3 loop spans 15 amino acids. Germline V gene lookup returns CDR1 LNHNV and CDR2 YYDKDF (reference sequence). This CDR3 reads CATSKPGDMNTEAFF.

The V call is TRBV7-9, the J call TRBJ2-7; the D gene TCRdb calls, TRBD1, cannot be checked with no DNA. Germline V CDR1 and CDR2: SEHNR, FQNEAQ (reference sequence). CDR3 size: 13 residues. The chain's CDR3 is CASSPLGGYEQYF.

J is TRBJ2-7 and V is TRBV27. The germline CDR1 and CDR2 sequences are MNHEY and SMNVEV (reference sequence). There are 13 residues in the CDR3. CDR3 region: CASSFQGSYEQYF.

The V and J genes are TRBV25-1 and TRBJ2-2. CDR3 length: 13 amino acids. CDR1 is MGHDK, CDR2 SYGVNS, per germline. The CDR3 is CASSYAATGELFF.

V is TRBV29-1 and J is TRBJ2-1; no DNA is available, so the TRBD1 call from TCRdb remains unchecked. The CDR3 runs 11 residues. The germline V gene encodes CDR1 SQVTM and CDR2 ANQGSEA. The CDR3 here is CSVGPGSEQFF.

This rearrangement joins TRBV12-3 or TRBV12-4 to TRBJ1-1. This CDR3 contains 11 residues. The CDR3 loop reads CASSPSTEAFF.

The CDR3 sequence: CASSLMQDTDTQYF. The V gene is TRBV28, the J gene TRBJ2-3. The CDR3 runs to 14 residues. CDR1 MDHEN and CDR2 SYDVKM come from the germline V gene.

This rearrangement joins TRBV15 to TRBJ2-2. The CDR3 is 14 residues long. Germline V CDR1 and CDR2: LNHNV, YYDKDF (reference sequence). This chain's CDR3 is CATSRELDTGELFF.

The J gene is TRBJ2-7, the V gene TRBV20-1; TCRdb selects TRBD1, and the lack of DNA leaves this call unchecked. The CDR3 consists of 12 residues. Germline V CDR1 and CDR2: DFQATT, SNEGSKA (reference sequence). The chain's CDR3 is CSASPGRMEQYF.

J is TRBJ2-1 and V is TRBV7-9; TCRdb names TRBD1, which stays unverified in the absence of DNA. CDR1 is SEHNR, CDR2 FQNEAQ, per germline (reference sequence). The CDR3 has 12 residues. CDR3 in amino acids: CAIRVRADEQFF.

The chain is built from TRBV7-2 and TRBJ1-2; the D gene TCRdb calls, TRBD1, cannot be checked with no DNA. Per germline, CDR1 SGHTA and CDR2 FQGNSA. CDR3 length equals 12 residues. The CDR3 loop is CALHTGSDGYTF.

This chain links TRBV7-8 with TRBJ1-1; no DNA is available, so the TRBD1 call from TCRdb remains unchecked. From germline, CDR1 is SGHVS and CDR2 FQNEAQ. This CDR3 region has 15 residues. The CDR3 sequence is CASSLSGTLVPEAFF. The variable domain in full, with the rest retrieved from reference TRBV7-8 and TRBJ1-1, is GAGVSQSPRYKVAKRGQDVALRCDPISGHVSLFWYQQALGQGPEFLTYFQNEAQLDKSGLPSDRFFAERPEGSVSTLKIQRTQQEDSAVYLCASSLSGTLVPEAFFGQGTRLTVV.

V and J are TRBV7-9 and TRBJ2-7; TCRdb gives TRBD1 as the D gene, but with no DNA this cannot be confirmed. The CDR3 is 13 residues long. CDR1 is SEHNR and CDR2 is FQNEAQ in the germline V gene (reference sequence). The CDR3 loop is CASSSGQAHEQYF.

The chain is built from TRBV18 and TRBJ2-7; lacking DNA, the TRBD1 call made by TCRdb goes unchecked. The CDR3 contains 14 residues. The germline V gene has CDR1 KGHSH and CDR2 LQKENI. The CDR3 sequence: CASSPPGGLYEQYF.

This chain links TRBV5-1 with TRBJ2-5. The CDR3 is made up of 14 amino acids. The germline V gene encodes CDR1 SGHRS and CDR2 YFSETQ. CDR3: CASSWGGYQETQYF.

This rearrangement joins TRBV24-1 to TRBJ2-5; TCRdb designates TRBD1, a call that cannot be tested without DNA. Germline values: CDR1 KGHDR, CDR2 SFDVKD. The CDR3 length is 15 residues. The chain's CDR3 is CATSPKPHRGATQYF.

The chain combines TRBV7-9 with TRBJ2-3; TCRdb's assignment of TRBD2 cannot be checked, as there is no DNA. The CDR3 has 16 amino acids. Germline-derived CDR1 and CDR2 are SEHNR and FQNEAQ (reference sequence). CDR3 amino acids: CASSSPLAGGADTQYF.

This rearrangement joins TRBV5-1 to TRBJ1-1; no DNA is available, so the TRBD1 call from TCRdb remains unchecked. CDR1 is SGHRS, CDR2 YFSETQ, per germline. This CDR3 region has 16 residues. The CDR3 region is CASSLAATGNPREAFF.

The chain employs TRBV4-3 and TRBJ1-1. The CDR3 extends over 15 amino acids. The germline CDR1 and CDR2 sequences are LGHNA and YSLEER. The CDR3 is CASSQERELNTEAFF.

The chain links TRBV7-3 to TRBJ1-3; the TCRdb D gene call, TRBD1, has no DNA to confirm it. Germline lookup yields CDR1 SGHTA and CDR2 FQGTGA. This CDR3 has 13 residues. The CDR3 is CASSQGLGNTIYF. Supplemented by reference TRBV7-3 and TRBJ1-3, the full variable domain reads GAGVSQTPSNKVTEKGKYVELRCDPISGHTALYWYRQSLGQGPEFLIYFQGTGAADDSGLPNDRFFAVRPEGSVSTLKIQRTERGDSAVYLCASSQGLGNTIYFGEGSWLTVV.

CDR3 amino acids: CASSLALDGGF. This rearrangement joins TRBV7-9 to TRBJ2-5; without DNA, the TCRdb call of TRBD1 cannot be checked. This CDR3 spans 11 amino acids. The germline CDR1 and CDR2 sequences are SEHNR and FQNEAQ (reference sequence).